Below, 7 T cell receptor beta chains from the same sample are listed, as sequenced in a study of blood T cell repertoires in COVID-19 (TCRdb year 2020). Library preparation employed the immunoSEQ multiplex PCR assay. Entries here come from immuneACCESS through TCRdb and include only in-frame sequences with V and J called. Some clones fail to appear in such tables; in the studies checked, an unresolved V gene covers under half of the shortfall, and the cause of the remainder is unknown. For this sample there are approximately 150,000 clones; about 87% appear just once. The top ten clones comprise less than 0.95% of the sample. Sequences were obtained from peripheral blood. The source is a woman between 45 and 65 years old with acute or convalescent COVID-19.

V is TRBV6-5 and J is TRBJ1-1; possibly TRBD1 for D (5 bases). The CDR3 runs to 15 residues. V lost 0 bases and J 5 bases, leaving 13 bases between the germline ends. The germline V gene has CDR1 MNHEY and CDR2 SVGAGI. The CDR3 nucleotides read TGTGCCAGCAGTTACTCGTTCAGGGTGAGGACTGAAGCTTTCTTT. Its protein is CASSYSFRVRTEAFF.

The chain links TRBV29-1 to TRBJ1-2; the match to TRBD1 covers 9 bases. CDR1 SQVTM and CDR2 ANQGSEA come from the germline V gene. CDR3 length equals 13 residues. Unmatched junction bases numbered 9, after V lost 5 bases and J lost 8 bases. As DNA, the CDR3 is TGCAGCGTTTGGACAGGGGCGGGTCGGGGCTACACCTTC. This sequence encodes CSVWTGAGRGYTF.

The V call is TRBV11-3, the J call TRBJ2-2, with D possibly TRBD2 on 5 matching bases. V was pared by 4 bases and J by 2 bases, with 11 bases between. The V gene's germline CDR1 is SGHNT and CDR2 YENEEA. CDR3 size: 15 residues. Written as DNA, the CDR3 is TGTGCCAGCAGCTCCCGCAGCGGCAACACCGGGGAGCTGTTTTTT. Residues: CASSSRSGNTGELFF. Full variable domain (missing parts from reference TRBV11-3 and TRBJ2-2): EAGVVQSPRYKIIEKKQPVAFWCNPISGHNTLYWYLQNLGQGPELLIRYENEEAVDDSQLPKDRFSAERLKGVDSTLKIQPAELGDSAVYLCASSSRSGNTGELFFGEGSRLTVL.

The J gene is TRBJ1-5, the V gene TRBV4-2, with TRBD1 matching over 10 bases. The CDR3 covers 16 residues. Germline assignment: CDR1 LGHNA and CDR2 YNFKEQ. Trimming removed 4 bases from V and 3 bases from J; junction bases left unmatched: 6. The CDR3 bases are TGTGCCAGCAGCCCTACGGACAGGGGGAACAATCAGCCCCAGCATTTT. The encoded protein is CASSPTDRGNNQPQHF.

The chain is built from TRBV12-5 and TRBJ2-3, with 7 bases aligning to TRBD1. The germline V gene has CDR1 LGHNT and CDR2 FRNRAP. J lost 2 bases, V lost 6 bases, and 8 bases had no gene match. CDR3 size: 15 residues. This CDR3 is CASGPGQDVTDTQYF. The DNA for the CDR3 is TGTGCTAGTGGGCCCGGACAGGATGTCACAGATACGCAGTATTTT.

The chain combines TRBV27 with TRBJ2-7; TRBD2 agrees at 9 bases. CDR1 MNHEY and CDR2 SMNVEV come from the germline V gene (reference sequence). This CDR3 has 16 residues. V shed 5 bases, J shed 2 bases, and the junction held 10 bases outside the gene matches. This CDR3 reads CASSLHPLAGPYEQYF. DNA of the CDR3: TGTGCCAGCAGTCTTCACCCACTAGCGGGTCCCTACGAGCAGTACTTC.

Turning to this clone: In the same sample, other DNA sequences code for this CDR3. The chain has TRBV6-1 and TRBJ1-2; 10 bases map to TRBD1. Unmatched junction bases numbered 2, after V lost 3 bases and J lost 7 bases. The CDR3 contains 13 residues. In germline, CDR1 is MNHNS, CDR2 SASEGT. The CDR3, as DNA: TGTGCCAGCAGTGACCGGGACAGGGGTGGCTACACCTTC. Protein: CASSDRDRGGYTF.